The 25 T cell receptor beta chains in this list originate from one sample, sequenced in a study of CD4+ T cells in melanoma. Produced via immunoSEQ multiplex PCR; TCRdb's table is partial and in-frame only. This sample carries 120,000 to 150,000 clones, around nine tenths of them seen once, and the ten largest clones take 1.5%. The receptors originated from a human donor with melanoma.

The chain's CDR3 is CASREGPGEAFF. CDR3 coding DNA: TGTGCCAGCAGAGAGGGGCCGGGCGAAGCTTTCTTT. V is TRBV6-6 and J is TRBJ1-1; D may be TRBD1 (5 bases). Germline V lookup: CDR1 MNHNY, CDR2 SVGAGI (reference sequence). CDR3 size: 12 residues. Trimming stripped 6 bases from V and 8 bases from J, with 13 bases between.

The CDR3 reads CASSPAGGGSVAGELFF. CDR3 bases: TGTGCCAGCAGCCCCGCCGGCGGGGGGTCCGTAGCCGGGGAGCTGTTTTTT. The rearrangement links TRBV7-6 to TRBJ2-2, with 8 positions matching TRBD2. V dropped 5 bases and J dropped 6; count of bases not matched to a gene: 14. The germline gives CDR1 SGHVS, CDR2 FNYEAQ. The CDR3 covers 17 residues.

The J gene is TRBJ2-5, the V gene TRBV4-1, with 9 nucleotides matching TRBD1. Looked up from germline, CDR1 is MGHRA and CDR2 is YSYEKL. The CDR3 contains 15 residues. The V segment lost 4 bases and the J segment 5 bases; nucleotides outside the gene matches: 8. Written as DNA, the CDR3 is TGCGCCAGCAGCCGCGCAACAGGGGGCGGCGAGACCCAGTACTTC. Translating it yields CASSRATGGGETQYF.

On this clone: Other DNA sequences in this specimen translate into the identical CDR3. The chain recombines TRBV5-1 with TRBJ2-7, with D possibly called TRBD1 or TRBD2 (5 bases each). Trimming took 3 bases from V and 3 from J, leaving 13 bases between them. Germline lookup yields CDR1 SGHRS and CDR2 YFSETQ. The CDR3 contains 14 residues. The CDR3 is CASSYSSGGYEQYF. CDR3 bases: TGCGCCAGCAGCTATTCATCTGGGGGCTACGAGCAGTACTTC.

The CDR3 is CSAQGDYGYTF. CDR3 DNA: TGCAGTGCCCAGGGTGACTATGGCTACACCTTC. V and J are TRBV20-1 and TRBJ1-2; tentatively, D is TRBD1 (5 bases). The CDR3 has 11 residues. CDR1 and CDR2 (germline): DFQATT, SNEGSKA (reference sequence). The V and J ends lost 6 bases and 3 bases respectively, with 8 bases between them.

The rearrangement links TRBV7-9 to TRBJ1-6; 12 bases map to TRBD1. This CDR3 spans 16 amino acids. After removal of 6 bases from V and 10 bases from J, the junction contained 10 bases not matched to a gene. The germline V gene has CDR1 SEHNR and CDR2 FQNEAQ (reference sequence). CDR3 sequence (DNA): TGTGCCAGCAGTCCTTTTCGGGACAGGGGGCTATCACCCCTCCACTTT. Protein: CASSPFRDRGLSPLHF.

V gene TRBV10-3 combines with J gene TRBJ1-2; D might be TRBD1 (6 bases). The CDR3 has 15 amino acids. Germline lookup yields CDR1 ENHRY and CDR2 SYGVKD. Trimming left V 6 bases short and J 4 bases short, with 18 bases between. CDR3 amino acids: CAIRPPQGQGYGYTF. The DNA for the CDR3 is TGTGCCATCAGGCCTCCACAGGGTCAGGGCTATGGCTACACCTTC.

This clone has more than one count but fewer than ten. The CDR3 here is CASSPLQGAEGQPQHF. CDR3 bases: TGTGCCAGCAGCCCCCTCCAGGGGGCGGAAGGACAGCCCCAGCATTTT. The chain recombines TRBV7-9 with TRBJ1-5; 8 nucleotides match TRBD1. CDR1 is SEHNR and CDR2 is FQNEAQ in the germline V gene (reference sequence). The J segment lost 7 bases and the V segment lost 5 bases, leaving 13 bases of the junction unmatched. The CDR3 extends over 16 amino acids.

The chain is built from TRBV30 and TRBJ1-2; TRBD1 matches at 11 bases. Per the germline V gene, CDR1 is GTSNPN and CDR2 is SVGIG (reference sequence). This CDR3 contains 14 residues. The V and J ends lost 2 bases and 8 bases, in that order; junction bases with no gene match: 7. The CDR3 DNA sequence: TGTGCCTGGAGTATCGGACAGGGGGCGCGGGGCTACACCTTC. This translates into CAWSIGQGARGYTF. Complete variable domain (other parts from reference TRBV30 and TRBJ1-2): SQTIHQWPATLVQPVGSPLSLECTVEGTSNPNLYWYRQAAGRGLQLLFYSVGIGQISSEVPQNLSASRPQDRQFILSSKKLLLSDSGFYLCAWSIGQGARGYTFGSGTRLTVV.

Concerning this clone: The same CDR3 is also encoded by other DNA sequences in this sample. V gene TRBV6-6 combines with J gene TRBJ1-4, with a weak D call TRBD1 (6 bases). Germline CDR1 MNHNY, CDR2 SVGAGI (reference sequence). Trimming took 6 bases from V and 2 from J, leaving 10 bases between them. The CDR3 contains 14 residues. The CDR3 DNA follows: TGTGCCAGCAGAAACAGGGATACTAATGAAAAACTGTTTTTT. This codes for CASRNRDTNEKLFF.

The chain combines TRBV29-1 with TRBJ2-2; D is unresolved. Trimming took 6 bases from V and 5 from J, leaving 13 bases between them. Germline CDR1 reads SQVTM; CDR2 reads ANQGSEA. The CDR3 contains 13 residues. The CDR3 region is CSVLPDLTGELFF. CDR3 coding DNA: TGCAGCGTACTGCCAGATTTAACCGGGGAGCTGTTTTTT.

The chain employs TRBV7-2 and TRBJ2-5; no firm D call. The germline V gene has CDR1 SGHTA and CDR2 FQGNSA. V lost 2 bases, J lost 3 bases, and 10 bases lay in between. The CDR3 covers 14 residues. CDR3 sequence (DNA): TGTGCCAGCAGCTTATTTTTCAGCGAAGAGACCCAGTACTTC. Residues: CASSLFFSEETQYF.

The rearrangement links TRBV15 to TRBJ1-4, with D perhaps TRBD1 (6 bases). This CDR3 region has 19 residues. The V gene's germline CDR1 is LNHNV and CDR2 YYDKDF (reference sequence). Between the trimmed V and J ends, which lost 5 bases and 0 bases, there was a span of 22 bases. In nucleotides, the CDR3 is TGTGCCACCAGCGTCGAAGGACAGATACCTCTTGCAACTAATGAAAAACTGTTTTTT. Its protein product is CATSVEGQIPLATNEKLFF.

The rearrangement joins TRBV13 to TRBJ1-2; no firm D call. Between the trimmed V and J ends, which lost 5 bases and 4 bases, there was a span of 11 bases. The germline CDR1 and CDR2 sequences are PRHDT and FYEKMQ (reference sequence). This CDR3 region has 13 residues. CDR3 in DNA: TGTGCCAGCAGCCAAGGGTATAGCTATGGCTACACCTTC. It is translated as CASSQGYSYGYTF. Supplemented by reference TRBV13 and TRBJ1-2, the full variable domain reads AAGVIQSPRHLIKEKRETATLKCYPIPRHDTVYWYQQGPGQDPQFLISFYEKMQSDKGSIPDRFSAQQFSDYHSELNMSSLELGDSALYFCASSQGYSYGYTFGSGTRLTVV.

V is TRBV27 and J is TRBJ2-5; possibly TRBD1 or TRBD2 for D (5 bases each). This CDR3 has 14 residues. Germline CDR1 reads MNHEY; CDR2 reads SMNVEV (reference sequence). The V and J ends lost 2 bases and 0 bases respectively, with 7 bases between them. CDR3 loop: CASSLMGDQETQYF. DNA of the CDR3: TGTGCCAGCAGTTTAATGGGGGACCAAGAGACCCAGTACTTC.

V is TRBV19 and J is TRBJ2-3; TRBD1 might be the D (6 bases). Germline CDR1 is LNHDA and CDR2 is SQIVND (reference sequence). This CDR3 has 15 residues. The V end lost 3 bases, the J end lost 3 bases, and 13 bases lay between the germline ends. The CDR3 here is CASSMGAGVTDTQYF. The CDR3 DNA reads TGTGCCAGTAGTATGGGGGCGGGTGTAACAGATACGCAGTATTTT.

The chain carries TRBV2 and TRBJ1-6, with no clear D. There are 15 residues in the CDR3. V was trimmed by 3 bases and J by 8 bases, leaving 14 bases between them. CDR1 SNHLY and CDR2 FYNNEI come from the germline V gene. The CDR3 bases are TGTGCCAGCAGTGAGGTGAGGAATAATCATTCACCCCTCCACTTT. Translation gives CASSEVRNNHSPLHF.

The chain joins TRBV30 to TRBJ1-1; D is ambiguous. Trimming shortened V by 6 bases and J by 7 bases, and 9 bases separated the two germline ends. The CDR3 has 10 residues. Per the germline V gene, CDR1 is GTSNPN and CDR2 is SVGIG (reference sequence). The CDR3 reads CACAWGEAFF. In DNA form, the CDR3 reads TGTGCCTGCGCTTGGGGTGAAGCTTTCTTT.

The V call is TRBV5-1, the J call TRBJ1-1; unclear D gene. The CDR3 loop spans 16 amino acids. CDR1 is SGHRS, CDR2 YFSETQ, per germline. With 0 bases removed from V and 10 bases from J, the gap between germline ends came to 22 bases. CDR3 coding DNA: TGCGCCAGCAGCTTGGTGTCTGCGGCAAGCATTGGCGGAGCTTTCTTT. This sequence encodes CASSLVSAASIGGAFF.

CDR3 nucleotide sequence: TGTGCCAGCAGCTTCCCCCGAACTAATGAAAAACTGTTTTTT. Its protein product is CASSFPRTNEKLFF. The chain combines TRBV7-9 with TRBJ1-4; D is unclear. The CDR3 has 14 amino acids. Per the germline V gene, CDR1 is SEHNR and CDR2 is FQNEAQ (reference sequence). Trimming pared 3 bases from V and 1 base from J, leaving 6 bases between.

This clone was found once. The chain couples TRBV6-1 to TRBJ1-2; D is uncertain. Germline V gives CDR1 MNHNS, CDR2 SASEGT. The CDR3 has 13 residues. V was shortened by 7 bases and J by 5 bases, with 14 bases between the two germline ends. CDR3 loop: CASTGRVLYGYTF. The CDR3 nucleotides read TGTGCCAGCACTGGGAGGGTCCTTTATGGCTACACCTTC.

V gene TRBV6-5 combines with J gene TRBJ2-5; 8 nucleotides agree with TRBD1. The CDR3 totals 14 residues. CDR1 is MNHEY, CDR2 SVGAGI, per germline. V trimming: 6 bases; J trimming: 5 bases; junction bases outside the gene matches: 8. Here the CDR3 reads CASSTPTGGETQYF. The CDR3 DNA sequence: TGTGCCAGCAGCACCCCTACAGGGGGGGAGACCCAGTACTTC.

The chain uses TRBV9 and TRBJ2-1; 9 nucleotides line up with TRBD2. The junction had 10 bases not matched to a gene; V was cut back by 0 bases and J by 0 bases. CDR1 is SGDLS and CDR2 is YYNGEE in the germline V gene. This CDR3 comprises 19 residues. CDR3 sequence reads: CASSVAIKSGGSSYNEQFF. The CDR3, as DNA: TGTGCCAGCAGCGTAGCTATAAAGAGCGGGGGGAGCTCCTACAATGAGCAGTTCTTC.

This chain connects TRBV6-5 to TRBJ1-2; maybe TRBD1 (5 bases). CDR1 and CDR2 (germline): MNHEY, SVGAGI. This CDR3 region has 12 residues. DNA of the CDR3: TGTGTAGTCCAGGGTCTGAGCTATGGCTACACCTTC. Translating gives CVVQGLSYGYTF.

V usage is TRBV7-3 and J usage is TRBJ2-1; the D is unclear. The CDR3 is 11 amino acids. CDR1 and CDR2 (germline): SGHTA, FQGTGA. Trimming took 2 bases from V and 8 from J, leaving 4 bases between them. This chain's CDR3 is CASSLHHEQFF. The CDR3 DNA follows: TGTGCCAGCAGCTTACACCATGAGCAGTTCTTC. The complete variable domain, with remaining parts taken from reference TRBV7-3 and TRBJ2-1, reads GAGVSQTPSNKVTEKGKYVELRCDPISGHTALYWYRQSLGQGPEFLIYFQGTGAADDSGLPNDRFFAVRPEGSVSTLKIQRTERGDSAVYLCASSLHHEQFFGPGTRLTVL.